This T cell receptor (beta chain) emerged from a study of shared clonotypes between healthy human individuals. About the study: Those who served as donors were a couple of women and a few men between the ages of 18 and 49.

For this clone: Its specificity is unknown. A far larger clone is one nucleotide away, so this likely arose from a read error.

Germline trimming cut 7 bases from V and 8 bases from J; bases unmatched to any gene: 14. The length of the CDR3 is 15 residues. Germline V gene data show CDR1 as LGHNA and CDR2 as YNFKEQ. Method: immunoSEQ multiplex PCR; TCRdb's copy keeps in-frame clones and lacks some. The sample includes about 460,000 clones, over 60% seen only once; the top ten take 12%. The donor cohort consisted entirely of Caucasian adults residing in Nashville, Tennessee. Genomic DNA, for the unsorted samples, came from around 90 million PBMCs. General study points: The study sampled only blood, and tissue repertoires likely differ.

Sequencing was carried out using PBMCs. V and J are TRBV4-2 and TRBJ1-2; 9 bases are a match to TRBD1. The sequence was obtained from a woman between 40 and 55 years old in good health. Some clones in this sample may be carry-over from other donors' samples. The CDR3 region has the DNA TGTGCCAGCAACCCGCCGGGACAGGGACAAAAGGGCTACACCTTC. It is translated as CASNPPGQGQKGYTF.